This T cell receptor beta chain was identified during a study of cytotoxic CD8 clonotypes in ibrutinib-treated CLL. Study-level information: Responses: some 25 partial, 2 complete; after median roughly 68 months, 14 stayed remitted, around twelve progressed.

Depth targeted 1 in 200,000 to 1 in 1 million T cells, averaging approximately 9.3x coverage per clonotype. Assay: immunoSEQ multiplex PCR; the TCRdb copy retains only in-frame clones and omits some. Here the sample spans 200,000 to 250,000 clones, 70% being singletons. The length of the CDR3 is 14 residues. CDR1 and CDR2 (germline): MNHNY, SVGAGI (reference sequence). The V end lost 4 bases, the J end lost 0 bases, and 9 bases lay between the germline ends. This clone was counted a few times. V usage is TRBV6-6 and J usage is TRBJ1-1; D not certain. This TCR was recovered from a human donor with chronic lymphocytic leukemia. The sample here was PBMCs, taken after 12 months of ibrutinib treatment. The CDR3 region is CASSSLGVNTEAFF. The CDR3 DNA sequence: TGTGCCAGCAGTTCCCTGGGAGTGAACACTGAAGCTTTCTTT.